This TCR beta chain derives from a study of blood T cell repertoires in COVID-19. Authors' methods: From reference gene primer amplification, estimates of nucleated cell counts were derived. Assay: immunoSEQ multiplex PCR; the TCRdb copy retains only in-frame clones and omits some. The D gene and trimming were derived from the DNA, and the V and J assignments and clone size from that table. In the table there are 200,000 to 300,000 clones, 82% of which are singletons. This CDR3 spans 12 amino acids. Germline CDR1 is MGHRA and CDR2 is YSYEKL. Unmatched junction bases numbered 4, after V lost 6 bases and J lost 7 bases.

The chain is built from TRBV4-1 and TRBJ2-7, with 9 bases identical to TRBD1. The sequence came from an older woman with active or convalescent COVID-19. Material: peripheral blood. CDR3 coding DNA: TGCGCCAGCAGAGGACAGGGGAGGGAGCAGTACTTC. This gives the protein CASRGQGREQYF.